Each of the 10 T cell receptor beta chains below was sequenced from the same sample in a study of blood T cell repertoires in COVID-19. The method was immunoSEQ multiplex PCR; TCRdb's version includes in-frame clones alone and lacks a portion of them. The sample yields under 250,000 clones, 83% seen once. The sample consisted of PBMCs or T cells enriched from blood (not recorded which). The source is a woman in her thirties or forties who had been exposed to COVID-19.

The rearrangement joins TRBV7-3 to TRBJ2-1, with 10 nucleotides matching TRBD1. Trimming took 1 base from V and 4 from J; bases not matched to a gene: 10. CDR1 is SGHTA, CDR2 FQGTGA, per germline. There are 18 residues in the CDR3. The DNA for the CDR3 is TGTGCCAGCAGCTTAAGGATGACTGGGACAGGGGCTTACAATGAGCAGTTCTTC. Protein sequence: CASSLRMTGTGAYNEQFF. Complete variable domain (other parts from reference TRBV7-3 and TRBJ2-1): GAGVSQTPSNKVTEKGKYVELRCDPISGHTALYWYRQSLGQGPEFLIYFQGTGAADDSGLPNDRFFAVRPEGSVSTLKIQRTERGDSAVYLCASSLRMTGTGAYNEQFFGPGTRLTVL.

This clone was found once. This chain uses TRBV10-3 with TRBJ1-2; D might be TRBD1 (6 bases). The CDR3 covers 13 residues. Per germline, CDR1 ENHRY and CDR2 SYGVKD. V lost 10 bases and J 0 bases, leaving 12 bases between the germline ends. In DNA form, the CDR3 reads TGTGCCACACAGGGTATTGCTAACTATGGCTACACCTTC. This gives the protein CATQGIANYGYTF.

This clone was detected a few times. In nucleotides, the CDR3 is TGCGCCAGCAGCCAACAGGGGGCCTTTATGCCCGGGGAGCTGTTTTTT. Amino acid sequence: CASSQQGAFMPGELFF. The chain links TRBV4-1 to TRBJ2-2; 8 positions agree with TRBD1. J lost 6 bases, V lost 2 bases, and 8 bases had no gene match. The germline CDR1 and CDR2 sequences are MGHRA and YSYEKL. The CDR3 consists of 16 residues.

This clone was seen only a few times. The chain recombines TRBV5-1 with TRBJ2-6; D unresolved. Germline CDR1 SGHRS, CDR2 YFSETQ. V was trimmed by 4 bases and J by 0 bases, leaving 8 bases between them. This CDR3 is built from 15 residues. As DNA, the CDR3 is TGCGCCAGCAGCCCGTATCCCTCTGGGGCCAACGTCCTGACTTTC. Protein: CASSPYPSGANVLTF.

This clone was found once. The chain combines TRBV6-4 with TRBJ1-1, with TRBD1 as a possible D gene (5 bases). The CDR3 covers 13 residues. The ends were cut back, 7 bases at V and 10 bases at J, with 19 bases in the middle. The V gene's germline CDR1 is MRHNA and CDR2 SNTAGT. The CDR3 region has the DNA TGTGCCAGCAAGGTAATCGTCAAAAGGGGAGCTTTCTTT. Translation gives CASKVIVKRGAFF.

This clone was counted a few times. The rearrangement joins TRBV19 to TRBJ1-4; unclear D gene. Trimming removed 5 bases at V and 7 bases at J, with 17 bases between. CDR1 and CDR2 (germline): LNHDA, SQIVND (reference sequence). This CDR3 is built from 15 residues. The CDR3 nucleotides read TGTGCCAGTAGTTGGGGAGGATCTAAGCGTGAAAAACTGTTTTTT. Amino acids: CASSWGGSKREKLFF.

The chain joins TRBV5-6 to TRBJ1-1; TRBD1 might be the D (6 bases). This CDR3 region has 18 residues. Trimming removed 4 bases at V and 5 bases at J, with 27 bases between. CDR1 SGHDT and CDR2 YYEEEE come from the germline V gene. The CDR3 here is CASSDTWEGNRVGTEAFF. The CDR3 DNA follows: TGTGCCAGCAGCGATACATGGGAGGGCAACAGGGTAGGGACTGAAGCTTTCTTT.

This clone was found once. The chain is built from TRBV6-4 and TRBJ1-1, with a weak D call TRBD1 (6 bases). The CDR3 spans 14 residues. Trimming cost V 0 bases and J 4 bases, with 9 bases left between them. Germline CDR1 is MRHNA and CDR2 is SNTAGT. The CDR3: CASSDSSRGTEAFF. The CDR3 nucleotides read TGTGCCAGCAGTGACTCTTCCAGGGGCACTGAAGCTTTCTTT.

The genes are TRBV18 and TRBJ1-1, with TRBD1 matching 9 bases. From germline, CDR1 is KGHSH and CDR2 LQKENI. The CDR3 is 15 residues long. V shed 3 bases, J shed 1 base, and the junction held 3 bases outside the gene matches. CDR3 amino acids: CASSPTGQGNTEAFF. The CDR3 DNA follows: TGTGCCAGCTCACCCACGGGACAGGGGAACACTGAAGCTTTCTTT.

This clone was seen once. This chain joins TRBV12-5 and TRBJ1-3; D is possibly TRBD1 (6 bases). Germline CDR1 is LGHNT and CDR2 is FRNRAP. The CDR3 spans 12 residues. The V end was cut by 2 bases, the J end by 7 bases, with 6 bases between. Here the CDR3 DNA reads TGTGCTAGTGGTTTGCAGGGGAACACCATATATTTT. It yields the protein CASGLQGNTIYF. The entire variable domain, with the rest obtained from reference TRBV12-5 and TRBJ1-3, is as follows: DARVTQTPRHKVTEMGQEVTMRCQPILGHNTVFWYRQTMMQGLELLAYFRNRAPLDDSGMPKDRFSAEMPDATLATLKIQPSEPRDSAVYFCASGLQGNTIYFGEGSWLTVV.